This T cell receptor beta chain was identified during a study of Tregs in tolerant kidney transplant recipients. Recipients received nonmyeloablative bone marrow transplants from related graft donors, with transient mixed chimerism. Unstimulated Tregs (CD4+CD25+CD127-) and CD4+CD25- non-Tregs were sorted from PBMCs. This CDR3 spans 15 amino acids. V lost 3 bases, J lost 0 bases, and 9 bases lay in between. CDR1 is MDHEN and CDR2 is SYDVKM in the germline V gene. Some clones are missing from TCRdb's copy, which holds only in-frame ones; the method was immunoSEQ multiplex PCR. The repertoire consists of more than 70,000 clones, with more than 85% occurring once and the leading ten covering 1.6%.

This sequence joins TRBV28 and TRBJ1-5, with D uncertain. This specimen consisted of CD4+ T cells from blood (PBMCs), obtained 24 months after the transplant. The sequence came from a human patient who received a combined kidney and bone marrow transplant. T cells may partly derive from the graft donor. This CDR3 reads CASSFARYSNQPQHF. The CDR3 bases are TGTGCCAGCAGTTTCGCACGGTATAGCAATCAGCCCCAGCATTTT.